Sequencing of this T cell receptor beta chain was carried out in a study of blood T cell repertoires in COVID-19. Study at large: Collection of acute and convalescent COVID-19 samples took place in the United States, Italy and Spain.

Methods used by the authors: Reference gene primers were amplified, and this amplification served to estimate nucleated cell counts. Generated by immunoSEQ multiplex PCR, the TCRdb table keeps only in-frame clones and is missing some. V, J and clone size are those of that table, while D and trimming were read from the DNA. The sample has a few hundred thousand clones; about 87% are singletons. Study members were between about 18 and 100 years old and lived in 25 or so US regions. The germline V gene has CDR1 MNHEY and CDR2 SVGEGT. This CDR3 has 16 residues. With 4 bases clipped from V and 2 bases from J, the junction kept 11 bases outside the gene matches.

The TCR comes from a woman under 30 who had recovered from COVID-19. The rearrangement joins TRBV6-2 or TRBV6-3 to TRBJ2-7, with TRBD1 matching over 7 bases. The specimen sequenced was PBMCs or T cells enriched from blood (not recorded which). Written as DNA, the CDR3 is TGTGCCAGCAGTTTAAGACGACAGGGTGGGACCTACGAGCAGTACTTC. As protein: CASSLRRQGGTYEQYF.